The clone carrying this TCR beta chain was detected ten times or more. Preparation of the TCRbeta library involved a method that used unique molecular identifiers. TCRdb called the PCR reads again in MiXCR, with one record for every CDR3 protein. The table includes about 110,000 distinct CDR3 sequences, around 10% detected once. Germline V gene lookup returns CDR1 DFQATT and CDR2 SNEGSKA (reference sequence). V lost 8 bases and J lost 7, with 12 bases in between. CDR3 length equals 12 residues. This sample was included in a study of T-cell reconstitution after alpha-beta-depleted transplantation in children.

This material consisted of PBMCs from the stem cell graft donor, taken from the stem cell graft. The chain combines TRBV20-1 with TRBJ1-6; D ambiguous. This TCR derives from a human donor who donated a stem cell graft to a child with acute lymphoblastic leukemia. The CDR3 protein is CSPSPRNSPLHF. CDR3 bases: TGCAGTCCCTCCCCCAGGAATTCACCCCTCCACTTT.